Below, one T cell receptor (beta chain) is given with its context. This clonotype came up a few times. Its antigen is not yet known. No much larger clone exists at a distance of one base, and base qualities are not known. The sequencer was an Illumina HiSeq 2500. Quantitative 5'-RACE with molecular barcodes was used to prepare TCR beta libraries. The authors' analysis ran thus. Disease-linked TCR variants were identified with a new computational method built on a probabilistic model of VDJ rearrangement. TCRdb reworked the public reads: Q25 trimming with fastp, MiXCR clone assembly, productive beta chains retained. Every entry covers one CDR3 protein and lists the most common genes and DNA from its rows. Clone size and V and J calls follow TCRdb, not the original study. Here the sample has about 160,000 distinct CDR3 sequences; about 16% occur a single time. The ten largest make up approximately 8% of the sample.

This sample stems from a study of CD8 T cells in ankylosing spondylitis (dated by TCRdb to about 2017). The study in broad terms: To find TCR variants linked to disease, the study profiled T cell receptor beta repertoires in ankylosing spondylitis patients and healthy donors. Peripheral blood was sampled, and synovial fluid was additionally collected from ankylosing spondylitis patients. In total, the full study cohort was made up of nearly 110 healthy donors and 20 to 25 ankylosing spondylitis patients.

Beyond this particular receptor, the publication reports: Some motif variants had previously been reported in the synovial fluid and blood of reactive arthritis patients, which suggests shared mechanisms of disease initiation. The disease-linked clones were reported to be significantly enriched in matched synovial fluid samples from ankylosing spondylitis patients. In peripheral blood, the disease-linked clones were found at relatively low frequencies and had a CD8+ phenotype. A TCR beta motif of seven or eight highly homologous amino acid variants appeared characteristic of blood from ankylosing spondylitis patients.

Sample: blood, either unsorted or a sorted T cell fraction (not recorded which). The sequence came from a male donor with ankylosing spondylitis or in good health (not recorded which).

The DNA reads TGTGCCAGCAGAGCTGGGAGAAGAAGGGAGAGGGAAAAACTGTTTTTT. The resulting protein is CASRAGRRREREKLFF. The rearranged segments are TRBV12-3 or TRBV12-4 and TRBJ1-4; no D segment can be confidently identified. The cysteine opens and the phenylalanine closes a CDR3 of 16 amino acids. Left in the record is the CDR3 DNA by itself, 48 bases read in frame from the first base. V loses 6 bases of germline sequence and J loses 8 bases, and the interval between the two ends is 22 bases.